The 20 T cell receptor beta chains listed next were all sequenced from one sample in a study of metastatic and nonmetastatic thyroid tumors. Thyroid surgery had not been preceded by any treatment in any patient. TCRdb used MiXCR to call clones anew from the PCR reads. This sample yields 43,000 or so clones, of which about 25% are seen a single time; around 3.4% belongs to the top ten. The sample comprised blood. All receptors derive from a male donor with papillary thyroid cancer or a benign thyroid nodule (not recorded which). Some clones in this sample may be carry-over from other donors' samples.

J is TRBJ2-7 and V is TRBV27; no definite D call. Trimming shortened V by 3 bases and J by 7 bases, and 7 bases separated the two germline ends. Per germline, CDR1 MNHEY and CDR2 SMNVEV (reference sequence). The CDR3 length is 11 residues. The CDR3: CASSLGTEQYF. The DNA of the CDR3 is TGTGCCAGCAGTTTGGGAACGGAGCAGTACTTC.

This clone was found once. The chain is built from TRBV30 and TRBJ2-7; TRBD2 might be the D (5 bases). The CDR3 extends over 16 amino acids. Germline CDR1 is GTSNPN and CDR2 is SVGIG (reference sequence). V shed 3 bases and J shed 0 bases, with 18 bases lying between them. The DNA of the CDR3 is TGTGCCTGGAGAAACACAGTGGAGAGGGCCTCCTACGAGCAGTACTTC. It specifies CAWRNTVERASYEQYF.

This clone was counted ten times or more. This CDR3 reads CASSDYWRENNEQFF. The CDR3 nucleotides are TGTGCCAGCAGCGATTACTGGCGGGAGAACAATGAGCAGTTCTTC. The V call is TRBV7-9, the J call TRBJ2-1; TRBD2 matches at 7 bases. The germline V gene has CDR1 SEHNR and CDR2 FQNEAQ (reference sequence). The ends lost 5 bases at V and 5 bases at J; junction bases unmatched: 9. The CDR3 has 15 amino acids.

This clone has at least ten counts. The V call is TRBV6-5, the J call TRBJ2-7; D might be TRBD1 (6 bases). CDR3 length equals 15 residues. Deletions cut 0 bases from V and 0 bases from J, with 9 bases between. The germline V gene encodes CDR1 MNHEY and CDR2 SVGAGI. This CDR3 reads CASSYSTGYSYEQYF. The CDR3, as DNA: TGTGCCAGCAGTTACTCAACAGGGTACTCCTACGAGCAGTACTTC.

This clone was seen repeatedly, ten times or more. The rearrangement joins TRBV11-2 to TRBJ2-1; 14 nucleotides align to TRBD2. This CDR3 comprises 17 residues. In germline, CDR1 is SGHAT, CDR2 FQNNGV. The trim removed 0 bases at V and 10 bases at J, leaving 8 bases unmatched. The CDR3 DNA reads as TGTGCCAGCAGCTTAGACGGACTAGCGGGAGGCAGGGGGGAGCAGTTCTTC. Translation gives CASSLDGLAGGRGEQFF.

This clone was seen repeatedly, ten times or more. Here the CDR3 DNA reads TGTGCCAGTAGCCGGACTAGCGGGAGAGGCGCAGATACGCAGTATTTT. This codes for CASSRTSGRGADTQYF. The chain has TRBV19 and TRBJ2-3, with TRBD2 matching over 13 bases. CDR1 and CDR2 (germline): LNHDA, SQIVND (reference sequence). J gave up 4 bases and V 6 bases, and 7 bases lay outside the gene matches. CDR3 length equals 16 residues.

This clone was counted ten times or more. The chain joins TRBV29-1 to TRBJ2-7; D remains unclear. This CDR3 is 13 amino acids long. V was trimmed by 0 bases and J by 0 bases, leaving 6 bases between them. From germline, CDR1 is SQVTM and CDR2 ANQGSEA. In DNA form, the CDR3 reads TGCAGCGTTGAAGATTTCCCCTCCTACGAGCAGTACTTC. This codes for CSVEDFPSYEQYF.

This chain uses TRBV5-1 with TRBJ2-6; TRBD1 aligns across 8 bases. The CDR3 length is 15 residues. The trim removed 4 bases at V and 4 bases at J, leaving 4 bases unmatched. The V gene's germline CDR1 is SGHRS and CDR2 YFSETQ. The chain's CDR3 is CASSPGGAGANVLTF. The CDR3 nucleotides read TGCGCCAGCAGCCCAGGGGGCGCCGGGGCCAACGTCCTGACTTTC.

This clone appeared many times. Sequence at one end of the junction differs from germline and may be a read error. Other DNA variants within this sample encode the same CDR3. The V gene is TRBV4-2, the J gene TRBJ1-1; 8 bases align to TRBD1. The CDR3 spans 15 residues. In germline, CDR1 is LGHNA, CDR2 YNFKEQ. The CDR3 region has the DNA TGTGCCAGCAGCCAAGGGGGGACAGGTAACACTGAGGCTTTCTTT. Amino acids: CASSQGGTGNTEAFF.

There are many counts of this clone. The chain combines TRBV7-3 with TRBJ2-2, with D uncertain. The germline V gene encodes CDR1 SGHTA and CDR2 FQGTGA. V dropped 2 bases and J dropped 7 bases, with 5 bases sitting between them. CDR3 size: 12 residues. CDR3 in amino acids: CASSLVDGELFF. In DNA, the CDR3 is TGTGCCAGCAGCTTAGTCGACGGGGAGCTGTTTTTT. The full variable domain, in which reference TRBV7-3 and TRBJ2-2 provide the parts outside the CDR3, is GAGVSQTPSNKVTEKGKYVELRCDPISGHTALYWYRQSLGQGPEFLIYFQGTGAADDSGLPNDRFFAVRPEGSVSTLKIQRTERGDSAVYLCASSLVDGELFFGEGSRLTVL.

There are a few counts of this clone. It may be a read error: a sequence one base away is much more abundant. V gene TRBV14 combines with J gene TRBJ2-3; TRBD1 aligns across 7 bases. Germline trimming cut 4 bases from V and 4 bases from J; bases unmatched to any gene: 11. The CDR3 has 16 residues. Germline V lookup: CDR1 SGHDN, CDR2 FVKESK. The CDR3 loop is CASSRHDRVGSDTQYF. The CDR3 nucleotides read TGTGCCAGCAGCCGCCACGACAGGGTCGGTTCAGATACGCAGTATTTT.

The genes are TRBV12-3 or TRBV12-4 and TRBJ2-7; 11 bases line up with TRBD1. The CDR3 runs to 14 residues. Trimming took 3 bases from V and 6 from J; bases not matched to a gene: 4. For the CDR3, the DNA is TGTGCCAGCAGTTTTGTTGGGACAGGGGGCGAGCAGTACTTC. It yields the protein CASSFVGTGGEQYF.

The chain recombines TRBV4-1 with TRBJ2-3, with a tentative D call TRBD2 (6 bases). Germline V gene sequence: CDR1 MGHRA, CDR2 YSYEKL. The CDR3 covers 16 residues. The germline V and J ends were trimmed by 0 bases and 0 bases, with 10 bases remaining between them. CDR3 nucleotide sequence: TGCGCCAGCAGCCAAGAGAAGGGGACTAGCACAGATACGCAGTATTTT. It translates to CASSQEKGTSTDTQYF.

This clone was seen at least ten times. The gene calls are TRBV6-2 or TRBV6-3 and TRBJ1-2; D possibly corresponds to TRBD1 (6 bases). V lost 4 bases to trimming and J lost 4 bases, with 16 bases between them. Germline CDR1 and CDR2: MNHEY and SVGEGT. The CDR3 totals 15 residues. CDR3 bases: TGTGCCAGCAGTTTACAGGGCATGGGTAGCTATGGCTACACCTTC. Translation gives CASSLQGMGSYGYTF.

This clone came up many times. The rearrangement uses TRBV19 and TRBJ2-3; D is perhaps TRBD1 (5 bases). Trimming removed 4 bases at V and 2 bases at J, with 16 bases between. Germline V gene data show CDR1 as LNHDA and CDR2 as SQIVND (reference sequence). CDR3 length: 16 residues. The CDR3, as DNA: TGTGCCAGTAGTACCTCACCCTCAGGGCTCACAGATACGCAGTATTTT. Protein: CASSTSPSGLTDTQYF.

This clone was observed many times. The chain combines TRBV13 with TRBJ2-3; tentatively, D is TRBD2 (6 bases). This CDR3 is 17 amino acids long. CDR1 PRHDT and CDR2 FYEKMQ come from the germline V gene (reference sequence). V lost 2 bases, J lost 2 bases, and 17 bases lay in between. The CDR3, as DNA: TGTGCCAGCAGCTTATTCCAAGGGCGGACTATCACAGATACGCAGTATTTT. It yields the protein CASSLFQGRTITDTQYF.

In its sample, this clone was seen many times. The CDR3 loop reads CSASGTGFGEQYF. CDR3 bases: TGCAGTGCTAGCGGGACAGGTTTTGGCGAGCAGTACTTC. The chain combines TRBV20-1 with TRBJ2-7; 8 nucleotides line up with TRBD1. With 3 bases clipped from V and 6 bases from J, the junction kept 7 bases outside the gene matches. CDR1 and CDR2 (germline): DFQATT, SNEGSKA (reference sequence). This CDR3 is built from 13 residues.

The sample holds many counts of this clone. The CDR3, as DNA: TGCGCCAGCAGCCAACAACTAGCGATTACCTACGAGCAGTACTTC. It codes for CASSQQLAITYEQYF. The chain joins TRBV4-1 to TRBJ2-7; TRBD2 agrees at 7 bases. CDR1 and CDR2 from the germline V gene are MGHRA and YSYEKL. V was clipped by 2 bases and J by 2 bases; unmatched bases: 6. This CDR3 spans 15 amino acids.

On this clone itself: Within the sample, other DNA sequences also encode this same CDR3. The chain combines TRBV20-1 with TRBJ2-7; 8 bases fit TRBD1. V was pared by 1 base and J by 4 bases, with 12 bases of the junction left unmatched. The CDR3 length is 16 residues. Germline V gene sequence: CDR1 DFQATT, CDR2 SNEGSKA (reference sequence). CDR3 in DNA: TGCAGTGCTAGAGCACCGGGACAGGACTTCTCTTACGAGCAGTACTTC. This translates into CSARAPGQDFSYEQYF.

Many counts were recorded for this clone. This chain joins TRBV5-1 and TRBJ1-1, with D perhaps TRBD1 (5 bases). Trimming left V 9 bases short and J 1 base short, with 10 bases between. CDR1 is SGHRS, CDR2 YFSETQ, per germline. The CDR3 is 12 residues long. In nucleotides, the CDR3 is TGCGCCACCCAGGGAGGGAACACTGAAGCTTTCTTT. Protein: CATQGGNTEAFF.